The rows below give T cell receptor beta chains drawn from one sample of a study of shared clonotypes between healthy human individuals. TCRdb's copy holds only in-frame clones and misses some; the assay was immunoSEQ multiplex PCR. Of some 2.1 million clones in the sample, over 85% were seen once. The specimen was naive CD8+ T cells sorted from blood. Receptors originate from a man aged 18 to 29 in good health. CDR3s include the opening cysteine and the closing phenylalanine or tryptophan. The order of the fields is D gene, clone size, J gene, V gene, CDR3 protein, CDR3 DNA. A D gene is named only where the DNA matches it firmly. Expanded clones are given a class, and other clones once, few, many or no size at all.

>.|.|TRBJ2-1|TRBV13
CASSPEGGANEQFF
TGTGCCAGCAGCCCAGAGGGCGGGGCGAATGAGCAGTTCTTC
>TRBD1|once|TRBJ1-4|TRBV7-9
CASSLEGTGNEKLFF
TGTGCCAGCAGCTTAGAAGGGACAGGGAATGAAAAACTGTTTTTT
>TRBD2|.|TRBJ2-2|TRBV4-3
CASSQVGGSGELFF
TGCGCCAGCAGCCAAGTCGGGGGGTCCGGGGAGCTGTTTTTT
>.|.|TRBJ1-2|TRBV14
CASSQFGNYGYTF
TGTGCCAGCAGCCAATTTGGCAACTATGGCTACACCTTC
>.|.|TRBJ2-5|TRBV7-2
CASSLAWDPGETQYF
TGTGCCAGCAGCTTAGCCTGGGACCCTGGGGAGACCCAGTACTTC
>TRBD2|.|TRBJ2-7|TRBV29-1
CSVDSSGSYEQYF
TGCAGCGTCGACTCTAGCGGTTCCTACGAGCAGTACTTC
>.|.|TRBJ2-7|TRBV7-2
CASSPTGSYEQYF
TGTGCCAGCAGCCCGACGGGCTCCTACGAGCAGTACTTC
>.|.|TRBJ2-2|TRBV27
CASSPWYSADTGELFF
TGTGCCAGCAGTCCCTGGTATAGCGCGGACACCGGGGAGCTGTTTTTT
>.|.|TRBJ2-7|TRBV11-3
CASGLGQGYEQYF
TGTGCCAGCGGCTTGGGGCAGGGTTACGAGCAGTACTTC
>TRBD1|.|TRBJ1-3|TRBV6-5
CASSRDSISGNTIYF
TGTGCCAGCAGTCGGGACAGCATCTCTGGAAACACCATATATTTT
>TRBD1|.|TRBJ1-2|TRBV6-5
CASKETGVDYGYTF
TGTGCCAGCAAGGAGACAGGGGTCGACTATGGCTACACCTTC
>.|.|TRBJ2-1|TRBV19
CASSMGVSNEQFF
TGTGCCAGTAGTATGGGGGTATCGAATGAGCAGTTCTTC
>.|.|TRBJ2-7|TRBV21-1
CASSTRDRGVYEQYF
TGTGCCAGCAGCACCCGGGACAGGGGCGTATACGAGCAGTACTTC
>.|.|TRBJ2-1|TRBV7-9
CASSPYSYNEQFF
TGTGCCAGCAGCCCCTATTCCTACAATGAGCAGTTCTTC
>TRBD2|once|TRBJ2-7|TRBV5-6
CASSLGEGYEQYF
TGTGCCAGCAGTTTGGGGGAGGGCTACGAGCAGTACTTC
>.|.|TRBJ2-6|TRBV27
CASSPGRGANVLTF
TGTGCCAGCAGCCCTGGCCGGGGGGCCAACGTCCTGACTTTC
>TRBD2|.|TRBJ2-5|TRBV9
CASSGIAGGETQYF
TGTGCCAGCAGCGGTATAGCGGGGGGAGAGACCCAGTACTTC
>.|.|TRBJ2-7|TRBV7-9
CASSPTSFPYEQYF
TGTGCCAGCAGCCCTACATCGTTCCCCTACGAGCAGTACTTC
>.|.|TRBJ2-1|TRBV5-4
CASSVPGQIYNEQFF
TGTGCCAGCAGCGTTCCGGGACAAATCTACAATGAGCAGTTCTTC
>.|.|TRBJ1-2|TRBV30
CACADSSYGYTF
TGTGCCTGTGCCGACAGCTCCTATGGCTACACCTTC
>TRBD1|.|TRBJ2-2|TRBV2
CASRGTDTGELFF
TGTGCCAGCAGGGGGACAGACACCGGGGAGCTGTTTTTT
>TRBD1|.|TRBJ2-3|TRBV27
CASSLLTGTGVDTQYF
TGTGCCAGCAGTTTATTAACAGGGACAGGGGTAGATACGCAGTATTTT
>.|.|TRBJ1-4|TRBV19
CASKGSGFEKLFF
TGTGCCAGTAAAGGATCAGGGTTCGAAAAACTGTTTTTT
>.|.|TRBJ2-7|TRBV5-4
CASSFDFSYEQYF
TGTGCCAGCAGCTTCGACTTCTCCTACGAGCAGTACTTC
>TRBD1|.|TRBJ1-6|TRBV2
CATGQPRVTYNSPLHF
TGTGCCACGGGACAGCCAAGAGTTACCTATAATTCACCCCTCCACTTT
>.|.|TRBJ2-2|TRBV9
CASSLPEWNTGELFF
TGTGCCAGCAGCCTCCCGGAGTGGAACACCGGGGAGCTGTTTTTT
>.|.|TRBJ1-3|TRBV27
CASSLNGGGGNTIYF
TGTGCCAGCAGTTTAAACGGTGGTGGCGGAAACACCATATATTTT
>TRBD1|.|TRBJ2-7|TRBV4-1
CASSFRVGTDNYEQYF
TGCGCCAGCAGCTTTAGAGTGGGGACAGACAACTACGAGCAGTACTTC
>.|.|TRBJ1-1|TRBV25-1
CASSDAGRRNTEAFF
TGTGCCAGCAGTGATGCCGGACGGAGGAACACTGAAGCTTTCTTT
>TRBD1|many|TRBJ2-5|TRBV5-5
CASRNEQGAGETQYF
TGTGCCAGCAGAAACGAACAGGGGGCTGGAGAGACCCAGTACTTC
>TRBD1|.|TRBJ2-7|TRBV12-5
CASGLDWDRDYEQYF
TGTGCTAGTGGTTTGGACTGGGACAGGGATTACGAGCAGTACTTC
>.|once|TRBJ1-4|TRBV6-5
CASSYAQTGEKLFF
TGTGCCAGCAGTTACGCCCAAACCGGTGAAAAACTGTTTTTT
>.|.|TRBJ2-1|TRBV2
CAREGRSRLNEQFF
TGTGCCAGAGAGGGACGCTCCCGCCTCAATGAGCAGTTCTTC
>TRBD2|.|TRBJ2-7|TRBV11-2
CASSLDPGTSVAEQYF
TGTGCCAGCAGCTTAGACCCCGGGACTAGCGTCGCCGAGCAGTACTTC
>.|.|TRBJ2-2|TRBV4-2
CASSQDRYANTGELFF
TGTGCCAGCAGCCAAGATCGGTACGCGAACACCGGGGAGCTGTTTTTT
>.|.|TRBJ2-1|TRBV6-1
CASSDRFSGLNSYNEQFF
TGTGCCAGCAGTGACCGTTTCTCCGGACTAAACTCCTACAATGAGCAGTTCTTC
>TRBD2|.|TRBJ2-5|TRBV11-2
CASTLVGSGDQETQYF
TGTGCCAGCACCCTAGTGGGCAGCGGGGACCAAGAGACCCAGTACTTC
>TRBD1|.|TRBJ1-1|TRBV11-2
CASSLGTGGADTEAFF
TGTGCCAGCAGCTTAGGGACAGGGGGCGCGGACACTGAAGCTTTCTTT
>.|.|TRBJ1-1|TRBV6-1
CASSETVGGTEAFF
TGTGCCAGCAGTGAAACGGTAGGGGGCACTGAAGCTTTCTTT
>.|.|TRBJ1-6|TRBV4-1
CASRDWDTNSYNSPLHF
TGCGCCAGCAGGGACTGGGACACCAACTCCTATAATTCACCCCTCCACTTT
>TRBD1|.|TRBJ2-5|TRBV11-2
CASSRGTGVGETQYF
TGTGCCAGCAGCCGTGGGACAGGGGTCGGGGAGACCCAGTACTTC
>.|.|TRBJ2-3|TRBV19
CASSIGTSDTQYF
TGTGCCAGTAGTATAGGAACCTCAGATACGCAGTATTTT
>TRBD2|.|TRBJ2-5|TRBV27
CASSLLAGADETQYF
TGTGCCAGCAGTCTCCTAGCGGGAGCCGACGAGACCCAGTACTTC
>.|few|TRBJ1-1|TRBV5-6
CASSRIYQGIMNTEAFF
TGTGCCAGCAGCCGGATTTATCAGGGGATCATGAACACTGAAGCTTTCTTT
>.|.|TRBJ2-1|TRBV5-6
CASSLTLTEQFF
TGTGCCAGCAGCTTGACGCTTACTGAGCAGTTCTTC